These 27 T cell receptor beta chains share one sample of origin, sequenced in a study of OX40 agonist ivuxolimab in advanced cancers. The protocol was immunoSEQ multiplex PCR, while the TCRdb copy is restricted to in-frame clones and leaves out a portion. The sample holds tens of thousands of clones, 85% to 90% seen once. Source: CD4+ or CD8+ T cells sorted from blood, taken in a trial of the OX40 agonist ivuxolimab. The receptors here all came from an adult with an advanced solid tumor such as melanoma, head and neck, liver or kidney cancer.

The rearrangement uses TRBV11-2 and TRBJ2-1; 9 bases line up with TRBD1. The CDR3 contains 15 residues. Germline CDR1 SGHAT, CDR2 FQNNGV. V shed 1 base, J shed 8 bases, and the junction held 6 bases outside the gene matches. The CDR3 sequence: CASSLAGTGLHEQFF. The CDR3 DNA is TGTGCCAGCAGCTTAGCCGGGACAGGGCTTCATGAGCAGTTCTTC. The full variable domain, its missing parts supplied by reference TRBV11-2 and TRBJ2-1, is EAGVAQSPRYKIIEKRQSVAFWCNPISGHATLYWYQQILGQGPKLLIQFQNNGVVDDSQLPKDRFSAERLKGVDSTLKIQPAKLEDSAVYLCASSLAGTGLHEQFFGPGTRLTVL.

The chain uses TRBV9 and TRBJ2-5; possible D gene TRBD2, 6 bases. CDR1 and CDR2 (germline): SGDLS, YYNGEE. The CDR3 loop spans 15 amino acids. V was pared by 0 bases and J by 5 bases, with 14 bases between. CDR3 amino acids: CASSVGGVFSETQYF. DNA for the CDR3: TGTGCCAGCAGCGTAGGCGGGGTGTTCTCGGAGACCCAGTACTTC.

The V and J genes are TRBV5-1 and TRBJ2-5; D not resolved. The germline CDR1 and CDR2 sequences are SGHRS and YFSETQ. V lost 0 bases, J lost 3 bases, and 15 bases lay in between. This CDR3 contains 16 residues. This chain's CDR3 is CASSLGPGAREETQYF. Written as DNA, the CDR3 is TGCGCCAGCAGCTTGGGGCCGGGTGCCCGGGAAGAGACCCAGTACTTC. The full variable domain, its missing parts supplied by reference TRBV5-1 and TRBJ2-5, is KAGVTQTPRYLIKTRGQQVTLSCSPISGHRSVSWYQQTPGQGLQFLFEYFSETQRNKGNFPGRFSGRQFSNSRSEMNVSTLELGDSALYLCASSLGPGAREETQYFGPGTRLLVL.

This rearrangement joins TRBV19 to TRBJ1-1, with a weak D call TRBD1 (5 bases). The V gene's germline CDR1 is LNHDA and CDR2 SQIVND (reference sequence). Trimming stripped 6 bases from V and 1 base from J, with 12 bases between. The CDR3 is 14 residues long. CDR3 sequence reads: CASRIQGSNTEAFF. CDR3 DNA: TGTGCCAGTAGGATTCAGGGATCGAACACTGAAGCTTTCTTT.

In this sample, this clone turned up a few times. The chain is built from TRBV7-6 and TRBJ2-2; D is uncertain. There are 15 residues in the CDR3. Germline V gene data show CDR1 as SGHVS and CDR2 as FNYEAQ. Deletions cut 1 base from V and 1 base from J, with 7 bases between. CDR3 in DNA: TGTGCCAGCAGCTTAGTCATCAGGAACACCGGGGAGCTGTTTTTT. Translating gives CASSLVIRNTGELFF.

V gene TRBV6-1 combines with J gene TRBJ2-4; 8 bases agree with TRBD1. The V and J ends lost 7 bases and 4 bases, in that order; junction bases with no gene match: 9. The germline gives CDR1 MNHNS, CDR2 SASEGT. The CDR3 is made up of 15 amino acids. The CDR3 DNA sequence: TGTGCCAGCACCCCTCCGGGACAGGCTAAAAACATTCAGTACTTC. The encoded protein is CASTPPGQAKNIQYF.

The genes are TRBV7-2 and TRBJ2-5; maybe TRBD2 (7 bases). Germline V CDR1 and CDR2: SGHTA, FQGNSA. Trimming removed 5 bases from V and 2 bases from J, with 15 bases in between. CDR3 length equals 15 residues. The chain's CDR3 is CASSRGAGAQETQYF. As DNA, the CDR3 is TGTGCCAGCAGCCGTGGGGCGGGGGCTCAAGAGACCCAGTACTTC.

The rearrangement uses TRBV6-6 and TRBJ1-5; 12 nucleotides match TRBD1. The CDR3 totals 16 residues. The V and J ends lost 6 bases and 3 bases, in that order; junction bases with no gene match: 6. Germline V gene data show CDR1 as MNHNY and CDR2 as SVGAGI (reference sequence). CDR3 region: CASRTGQGAVNQPQHF. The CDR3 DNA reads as TGTGCCAGCAGAACGGGACAGGGGGCGGTCAATCAGCCCCAGCATTTT.

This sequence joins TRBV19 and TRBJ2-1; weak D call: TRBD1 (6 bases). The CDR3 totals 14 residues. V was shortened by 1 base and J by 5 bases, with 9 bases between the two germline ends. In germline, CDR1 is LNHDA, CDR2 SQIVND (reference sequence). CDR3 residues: CASSIGAGDNEQFF. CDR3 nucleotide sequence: TGTGCCAGTAGTATAGGGGCAGGGGACAATGAGCAGTTCTTC.

The CDR3 reads CASSEGLAGGQQYF. For the CDR3, the DNA is TGTGCCAGCAGCGAGGGACTAGCGGGAGGCCAGCAGTACTTC. The V call is TRBV13, the J call TRBJ2-7, with 15 bases matching TRBD2. CDR3 length: 14 amino acids. Germline V lookup: CDR1 PRHDT, CDR2 FYEKMQ (reference sequence). After removal of 5 bases from V and 8 bases from J, the junction contained 4 bases not matched to a gene. The complete variable domain, with remaining parts taken from reference TRBV13 and TRBJ2-7, reads AAGVIQSPRHLIKEKRETATLKCYPIPRHDTVYWYQQGPGQDPQFLISFYEKMQSDKGSIPDRFSAQQFSDYHSELNMSSLELGDSALYFCASSEGLAGGQQYFGPGTRLTVT.

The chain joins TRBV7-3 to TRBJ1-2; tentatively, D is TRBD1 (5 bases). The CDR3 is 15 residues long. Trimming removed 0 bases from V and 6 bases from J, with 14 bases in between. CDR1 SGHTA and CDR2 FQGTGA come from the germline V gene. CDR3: CASSLTGPRQDGYTF. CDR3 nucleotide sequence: TGTGCCAGCAGCTTAACGGGACCGCGGCAAGATGGCTACACCTTC.

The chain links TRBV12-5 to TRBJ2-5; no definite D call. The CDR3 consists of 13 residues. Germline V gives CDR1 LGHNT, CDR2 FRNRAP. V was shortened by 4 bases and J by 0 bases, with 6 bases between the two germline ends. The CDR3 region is CASGWVNQETQYF. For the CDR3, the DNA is TGTGCTAGTGGTTGGGTAAACCAAGAGACCCAGTACTTC. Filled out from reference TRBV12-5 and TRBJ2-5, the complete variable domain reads DARVTQTPRHKVTEMGQEVTMRCQPILGHNTVFWYRQTMMQGLELLAYFRNRAPLDDSGMPKDRFSAEMPDATLATLKIQPSEPRDSAVYFCASGWVNQETQYFGPGTRLLVL.

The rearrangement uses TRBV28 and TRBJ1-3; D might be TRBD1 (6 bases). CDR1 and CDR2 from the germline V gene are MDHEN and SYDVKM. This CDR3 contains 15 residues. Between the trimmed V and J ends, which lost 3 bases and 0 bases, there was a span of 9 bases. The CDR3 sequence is CASSFQGGSGNTIYF. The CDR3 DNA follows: TGTGCCAGCAGTTTCCAAGGGGGCTCTGGAAACACCATATATTTT.

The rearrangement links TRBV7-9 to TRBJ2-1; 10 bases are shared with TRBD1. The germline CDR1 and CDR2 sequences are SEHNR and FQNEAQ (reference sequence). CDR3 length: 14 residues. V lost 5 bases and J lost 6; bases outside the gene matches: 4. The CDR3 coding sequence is TGTGCCAGCAGCCCGGGACAGGGGCTCAATGAGCAGTTCTTC. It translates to CASSPGQGLNEQFF.

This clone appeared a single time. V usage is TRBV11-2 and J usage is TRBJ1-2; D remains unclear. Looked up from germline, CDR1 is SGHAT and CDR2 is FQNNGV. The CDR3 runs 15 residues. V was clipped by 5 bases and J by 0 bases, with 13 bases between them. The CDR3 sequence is CASSPQLTSNYGYTF. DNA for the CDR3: TGTGCCAGCAGCCCCCAACTAACCTCTAACTATGGCTACACCTTC. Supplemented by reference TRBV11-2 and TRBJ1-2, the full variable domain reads EAGVAQSPRYKIIEKRQSVAFWCNPISGHATLYWYQQILGQGPKLLIQFQNNGVVDDSQLPKDRFSAERLKGVDSTLKIQPAKLEDSAVYLCASSPQLTSNYGYTFGSGTRLTVV.

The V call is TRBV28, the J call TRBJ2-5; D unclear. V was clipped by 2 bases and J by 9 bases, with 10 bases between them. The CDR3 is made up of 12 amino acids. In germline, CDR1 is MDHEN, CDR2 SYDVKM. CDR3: CASSLDPSAQYF. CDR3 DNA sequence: TGTGCCAGCAGTTTAGACCCCTCAGCCCAGTACTTC.

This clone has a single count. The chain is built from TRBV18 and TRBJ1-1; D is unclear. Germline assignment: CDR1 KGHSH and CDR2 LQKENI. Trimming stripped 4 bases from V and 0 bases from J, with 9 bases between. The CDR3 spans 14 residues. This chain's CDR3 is CASSRGEVNTEAFF. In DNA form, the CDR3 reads TGTGCCAGCTCACGGGGTGAGGTGAACACTGAAGCTTTCTTT.

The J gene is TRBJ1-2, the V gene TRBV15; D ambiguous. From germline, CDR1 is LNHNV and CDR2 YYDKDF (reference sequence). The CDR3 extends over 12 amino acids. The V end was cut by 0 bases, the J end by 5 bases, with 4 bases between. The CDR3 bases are TGTGCCACCAGCAGAGATGGGTATGGCTACACCTTC. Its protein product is CATSRDGYGYTF. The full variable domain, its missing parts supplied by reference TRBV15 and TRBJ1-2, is DAMVIQNPRYQVTQFGKPVTLSCSQTLNHNVMYWYQQKSSQAPKLLFHYYDKDFNNEADTPDNFQSRRPNTSFCFLDIRSPGLGDTAMYLCATSRDGYGYTFGSGTRLTVV.

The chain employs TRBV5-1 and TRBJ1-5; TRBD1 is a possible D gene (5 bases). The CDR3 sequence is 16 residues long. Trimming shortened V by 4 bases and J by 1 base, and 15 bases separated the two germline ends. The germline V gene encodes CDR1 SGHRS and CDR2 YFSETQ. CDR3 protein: CASSPNGGGSNQPQHF. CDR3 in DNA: TGCGCCAGCAGCCCTAACGGGGGAGGGAGCAATCAGCCCCAGCATTTT.

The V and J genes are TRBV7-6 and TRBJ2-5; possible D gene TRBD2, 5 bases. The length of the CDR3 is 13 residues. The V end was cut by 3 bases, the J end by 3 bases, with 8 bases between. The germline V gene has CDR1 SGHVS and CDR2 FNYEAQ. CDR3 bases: TGTGCCAGCAGCTTGTATAGCGAAGAGACCCAGTACTTC. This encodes CASSLYSEETQYF.

CDR3 sequence: CAISGGVAGGLTDTQYF. The DNA of the CDR3 is TGTGCCATCAGTGGAGGTGTAGCGGGGGGTCTCACAGATACGCAGTATTTT. This chain links TRBV10-3 with TRBJ2-3, with TRBD2 matching 10 bases. In germline, CDR1 is ENHRY, CDR2 SYGVKD. The CDR3 is made up of 17 amino acids. V lost 4 bases to trimming and J lost 2 bases; unmatched junction nucleotides: 9.

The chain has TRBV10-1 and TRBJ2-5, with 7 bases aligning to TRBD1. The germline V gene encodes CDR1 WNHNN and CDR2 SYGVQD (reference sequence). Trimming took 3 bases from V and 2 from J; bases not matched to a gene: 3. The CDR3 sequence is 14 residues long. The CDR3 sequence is CASSEAGGQETQYF. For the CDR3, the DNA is TGCGCCAGCAGTGAAGCAGGGGGTCAAGAGACCCAGTACTTC.

This CDR3 reads CASSVHASSYNEQFF. The CDR3 coding sequence is TGTGCCAGCAGCGTGCACGCAAGCTCCTACAATGAGCAGTTCTTC. The V and J genes are TRBV11-3 and TRBJ2-1, with no clear D. V was trimmed by 5 bases and J by 0 bases, leaving 11 bases between them. Germline V gene data show CDR1 as SGHNT and CDR2 as YENEEA. The CDR3 runs to 15 residues. The variable domain in full, with the rest retrieved from reference TRBV11-3 and TRBJ2-1, is EAGVVQSPRYKIIEKKQPVAFWCNPISGHNTLYWYLQNLGQGPELLIRYENEEAVDDSQLPKDRFSAERLKGVDSTLKIQPAELGDSAVYLCASSVHASSYNEQFFGPGTRLTVL.

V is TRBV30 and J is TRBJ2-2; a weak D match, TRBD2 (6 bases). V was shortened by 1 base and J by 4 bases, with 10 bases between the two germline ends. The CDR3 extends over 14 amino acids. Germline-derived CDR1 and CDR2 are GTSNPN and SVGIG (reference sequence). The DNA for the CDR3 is TGTGCCTGGAGTGAGGGACTCAGCACCGGGGAGCTGTTTTTT. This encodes CAWSEGLSTGELFF.

DNA for the CDR3: TGTGCCAGCAGCTTGGAGTGGGGTGGCGAGCAGTACTTC. It translates to CASSLEWGGEQYF. The chain is built from TRBV5-4 and TRBJ2-7, with no clear D. This CDR3 is 13 amino acids long. Germline V gene sequence: CDR1 SGHNT, CDR2 YYREEE (reference sequence). The V and J ends lost 0 bases and 6 bases respectively, with 10 bases between them.

CDR3 DNA sequence: TGTGCCAGCCCTAACAGCAGTCCAGGAGATACGCAGTATTTT. It specifies CASPNSSPGDTQYF. The chain recombines TRBV25-1 with TRBJ2-3, with no clear D. From germline, CDR1 is MGHDK and CDR2 SYGVNS. The CDR3 runs to 14 residues. Trimming cost V 8 bases and J 5 bases, with 17 bases left between them.

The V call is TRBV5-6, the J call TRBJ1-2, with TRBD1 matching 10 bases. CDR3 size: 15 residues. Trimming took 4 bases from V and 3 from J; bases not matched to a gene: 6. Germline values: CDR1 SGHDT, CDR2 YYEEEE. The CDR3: CASSDPGTGDYGYTF. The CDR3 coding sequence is TGTGCCAGCAGCGACCCCGGGACAGGGGACTATGGCTACACCTTC.